This is a list of T cell receptor beta chains from one sample in a study of blood T cell repertoires in COVID-19. Sequencing was performed with immunoSEQ multiplex PCR; in TCRdb, only in-frame clones are kept and a portion is missing. The table has more than 200,000 clones, around 89% seen once. The sequencing input was PBMCs or T cells enriched from blood (not recorded which). The origin of the receptors is a woman aged 30 to 39 who had recovered from COVID-19. Both conserved end residues are part of each CDR3. The order of the fields is V gene, D gene, clone size, J gene, CDR3 protein, CDR3 DNA. A D gene is named only where the DNA matches it firmly. Only part of the rows carry a size: once, few, many, or a class if the clone is expanded.

V gene: TRBV27
D gene: TRBD1
clone size: .
J gene: TRBJ1-2
CDR3 protein: CASSFSTGGVTF
CDR3 DNA: TGTGCCAGCAGTTTTTCGACAGGGGGCGTCACCTTC

V gene: TRBV6-2/TRBV6-3
D gene: .
clone size: .
J gene: TRBJ2-7
CDR3 protein: CASSYSRRGELSYEQYF
CDR3 DNA: TGTGCCAGCAGTTACTCGAGACGGGGTGAACTCTCCTACGAGCAGTACTTC

V gene: TRBV11-2
D gene: TRBD2
clone size: .
J gene: TRBJ2-7
CDR3 protein: CASSLERLAGYNEQYF
CDR3 DNA: TGTGCCAGCAGCTTAGAAAGACTAGCGGGATATAACGAGCAGTACTTC

V gene: TRBV14
D gene: .
clone size: .
J gene: TRBJ1-1
CDR3 protein: CASSHGGGSEAFF
CDR3 DNA: TGTGCCAGCAGCCACGGTGGGGGGTCTGAAGCTTTCTTT

V gene: TRBV7-2
D gene: .
clone size: .
J gene: TRBJ2-2
CDR3 protein: CASIPANTGELFF
CDR3 DNA: TGTGCCAGCATCCCTGCGAACACCGGGGAGCTGTTTTTT

V gene: TRBV28
D gene: TRBD2
clone size: .
J gene: TRBJ2-3
CDR3 protein: CASSFGLAGLSDTQYF
CDR3 DNA: TGTGCCAGCAGTTTCGGACTAGCGGGATTATCAGATACGCAGTATTTT

V gene: TRBV7-2
D gene: .
clone size: .
J gene: TRBJ1-5
CDR3 protein: CASSVQGYSNQPQHF
CDR3 DNA: TGTGCCAGCAGCGTCCAGGGTTATAGCAATCAGCCCCAGCATTTT

V gene: TRBV6-2/TRBV6-3
D gene: TRBD2
clone size: few
J gene: TRBJ2-3
CDR3 protein: CASSFKGASGRSGTDTQYF
CDR3 DNA: TGTGCCAGCAGTTTCAAGGGGGCTAGCGGGAGAAGCGGCACAGATACGCAGTATTTT

V gene: TRBV10-3
D gene: TRBD1
clone size: .
J gene: TRBJ1-2
CDR3 protein: CAISERGQGAPGYTF
CDR3 DNA: TGTGCCATCAGTGAACGCGGACAGGGGGCTCCGGGCTACACCTTC

V gene: TRBV7-2
D gene: .
clone size: .
J gene: TRBJ1-1
CDR3 protein: CASSLSGNTEAFF
CDR3 DNA: TGTGCCAGCAGCTTAAGCGGGAACACTGAAGCTTTCTTT

V gene: TRBV7-9
D gene: .
clone size: few
J gene: TRBJ1-2
CDR3 protein: CASSKPGEGGYTF
CDR3 DNA: TGTGCCAGCAGCAAACCAGGGGAAGGGGGCTACACCTTC

V gene: TRBV3-1/TRBV3-2
D gene: .
clone size: .
J gene: TRBJ2-7
CDR3 protein: CASSRAEAGLYEQYF
CDR3 DNA: TGTGCCAGCAGCCGCGCCGAGGCGGGACTCTACGAGCAGTACTTC

V gene: TRBV28
D gene: .
clone size: once
J gene: TRBJ2-3
CDR3 protein: CASSRLVDTQYF
CDR3 DNA: TGTGCCAGCAGTCGGTTGGTAGATACGCAGTATTTT